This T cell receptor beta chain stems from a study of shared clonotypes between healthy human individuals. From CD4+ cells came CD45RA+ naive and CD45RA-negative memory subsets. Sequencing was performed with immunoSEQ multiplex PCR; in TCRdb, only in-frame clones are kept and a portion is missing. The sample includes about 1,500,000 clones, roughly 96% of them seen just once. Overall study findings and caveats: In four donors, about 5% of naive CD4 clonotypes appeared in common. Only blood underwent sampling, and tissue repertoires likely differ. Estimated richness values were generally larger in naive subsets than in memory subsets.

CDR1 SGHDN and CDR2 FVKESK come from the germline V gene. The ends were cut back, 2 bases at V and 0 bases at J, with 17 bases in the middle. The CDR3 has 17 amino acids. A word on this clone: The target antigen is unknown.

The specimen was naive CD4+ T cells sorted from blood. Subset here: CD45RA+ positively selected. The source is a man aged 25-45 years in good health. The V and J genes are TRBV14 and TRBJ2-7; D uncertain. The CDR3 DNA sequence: TGTGCCAGCAGCCAACGTCCCGGTCTTAGGTTCTCCTACGAGCAGTACTTC. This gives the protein CASSQRPGLRFSYEQYF.